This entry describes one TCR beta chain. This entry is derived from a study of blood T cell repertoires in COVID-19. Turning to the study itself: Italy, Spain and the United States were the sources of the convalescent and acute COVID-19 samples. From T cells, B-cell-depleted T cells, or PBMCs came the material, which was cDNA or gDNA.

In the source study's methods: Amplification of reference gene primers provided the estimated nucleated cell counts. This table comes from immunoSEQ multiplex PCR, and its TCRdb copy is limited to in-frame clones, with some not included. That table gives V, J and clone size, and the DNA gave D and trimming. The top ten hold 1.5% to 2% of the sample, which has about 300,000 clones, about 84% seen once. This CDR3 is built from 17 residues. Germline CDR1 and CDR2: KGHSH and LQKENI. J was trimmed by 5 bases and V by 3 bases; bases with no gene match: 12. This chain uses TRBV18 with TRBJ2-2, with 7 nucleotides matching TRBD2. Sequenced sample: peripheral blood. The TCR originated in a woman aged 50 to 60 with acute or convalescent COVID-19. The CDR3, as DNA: TGTGCCAGCTCACCCTTCTCTGGGAGGGCCGGGACCGGGGAGCTGTTTTTT. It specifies CASSPFSGRAGTGELFF.